This entry lists 29 T cell receptor beta chains sequenced from one sample in a study of blood T cell repertoires in COVID-19. TCRdb's table, derived via immunoSEQ multiplex PCR, lists solely in-frame clones and lacks some. The profile shows 80,000 to 90,000 clones, around 82% of them singletons. Sequences were obtained from peripheral blood. These TCRs come from a woman aged 80 or over with COVID-19, enrolled during active disease.

The CDR3 sequence: CASTQGIVNYGYTF. The CDR3 coding sequence is TGTGCCAGCACTCAGGGGATCGTTAACTATGGCTACACCTTC. V gene TRBV7-8 combines with J gene TRBJ1-2; TRBD1 might be the D (6 bases). The V gene's germline CDR1 is SGHVS and CDR2 FQNEAQ. The CDR3 is made up of 14 amino acids. V shed 7 bases and J shed 1 base, with 13 bases lying between them.

CDR3 protein: CASSESTAFNGYTF. The DNA for the CDR3 is TGCGCCAGCAGTGAGTCGACAGCCTTCAATGGCTACACCTTC. V and J are TRBV10-2 and TRBJ1-2; weak D call: TRBD1 (5 bases). Trimming shortened V by 0 bases and J by 6 bases, and 11 bases separated the two germline ends. The CDR3 consists of 14 residues. Germline CDR1 and CDR2: WSHSY and SAAADI.

The J gene is TRBJ2-5, the V gene TRBV20-1; D remains ambiguous. The V gene lost 3 bases and the J gene lost 5 bases, with 16 bases spanning the gap. This CDR3 has 14 residues. The germline CDR1 and CDR2 sequences are DFQATT and SNEGSKA (reference sequence). CDR3 in amino acids: CSASVGGYQETQYF. The CDR3 nucleotides are TGCAGTGCTAGTGTTGGCGGCTATCAGGAGACCCAGTACTTC.

This chain connects TRBV19 to TRBJ2-3; D not resolved. CDR3 length: 12 amino acids. The V end was cut by 5 bases, the J end by 6 bases, with 9 bases between. Germline V gene lookup returns CDR1 LNHDA and CDR2 SQIVND (reference sequence). The CDR3 protein is CASSLKRDTQYF. In nucleotides, the CDR3 is TGTGCCAGTAGTCTCAAGAGGGATACGCAGTATTTT.

V is TRBV5-1 and J is TRBJ1-1; D gene unclear. CDR3 length equals 13 residues. The germline CDR1 and CDR2 sequences are SGHRS and YFSETQ. V dropped 4 bases and J dropped 1 base, with 8 bases sitting between them. The CDR3 protein is CASSPVPNTEAFF. In DNA form, the CDR3 reads TGCGCCAGCAGCCCCGTCCCGAACACTGAAGCTTTCTTT.

This chain uses TRBV12-3 or TRBV12-4 with TRBJ2-7; a possible D gene is TRBD1 (5 bases). The length of the CDR3 is 13 residues. Trimming cost V 5 bases and J 6 bases, with 14 bases left between them. CDR3 protein: CASSPTGHLEQYF. CDR3 nucleotides: TGTGCCAGCAGTCCTACTGGACATCTCGAGCAGTACTTC.

This clone appeared a single time. V usage is TRBV24-1 and J usage is TRBJ1-3, with D perhaps TRBD1 (5 bases). The CDR3 extends over 15 amino acids. Trimming pared 2 bases from V and 1 base from J, leaving 8 bases between. Germline-derived CDR1 and CDR2 are KGHDR and SFDVKD. The CDR3 DNA reads as TGTGCCACCAGTGATTCCCGGGGGTCTGGAAACACCATATATTTT. It codes for CATSDSRGSGNTIYF.

This chain uses TRBV7-2 with TRBJ2-3, with D possibly matching TRBD1 (5 bases). The CDR3 covers 15 residues. Trimming took off 8 bases at V and 2 bases at J, with 17 bases between the two ends. Germline values: CDR1 SGHTA, CDR2 FQGNSA. The CDR3 coding sequence is TGTGCCAGCTCCTGGAGACAGCATCTCACAGATACGCAGTATTTT. It yields the protein CASSWRQHLTDTQYF.

The chain employs TRBV7-9 and TRBJ2-7, with a possible D match to TRBD2 (6 bases). This CDR3 spans 12 amino acids. Trimming removed 5 bases at V and 5 bases at J, with 10 bases between. Germline-derived CDR1 and CDR2 are SEHNR and FQNEAQ (reference sequence). The CDR3 loop is CASSTWGDEQYF. CDR3 sequence (DNA): TGTGCCAGCAGCACCTGGGGGGACGAGCAGTACTTC.

CDR3 in amino acids: CASSGQGSYNSPLHF. The CDR3 nucleotides are TGTGCCAGCAGTGGACAGGGGTCCTATAATTCACCCCTCCACTTT. This chain links TRBV2 with TRBJ1-6; 8 positions agree with TRBD1. Germline V gene data show CDR1 as SNHLY and CDR2 as FYNNEI. V dropped 4 bases and J dropped 1; count of bases not matched to a gene: 0. CDR3 length equals 15 residues.

V gene TRBV9 combines with J gene TRBJ2-1; TRBD2 aligns across 7 bases. Trimming removed 0 bases from V and 11 bases from J; junction bases left unmatched: 23. This CDR3 contains 19 residues. CDR1 and CDR2 from the germline V gene are SGDLS and YYNGEE. The CDR3, as DNA: TGTGCCAGCAGCGTAGCTCAGGCAGATCCCGGGACTACAACCATACAGCAGTTCTTC. Amino acids: CASSVAQADPGTTTIQQFF. The variable domain in full, completed from reference TRBV9 and TRBJ2-1, reads DSGVTQTPKHLITATGQRVTLRCSPRSGDLSVYWYQQSLDQGLQFLIQYYNGEERAKGNILERFSAQQFPDLHSELNLSSLELGDSALYFCASSVAQADPGTTTIQQFFGPGTRLTVL.

This chain links TRBV30 with TRBJ1-5, with D possibly being TRBD1 (6 bases). The CDR3 extends over 12 amino acids. Trimming cost V 3 bases and J 9 bases, with 12 bases left between them. Germline V CDR1 and CDR2: GTSNPN, SVGIG (reference sequence). The CDR3 sequence: CAWRAGAGPQHF. In DNA, the CDR3 is TGTGCCTGGAGAGCAGGGGCTGGGCCCCAGCATTTT. Full variable domain (rest looked up from reference TRBV30 and TRBJ1-5): SQTIHQWPATLVQPVGSPLSLECTVEGTSNPNLYWYRQAAGRGLQLLFYSVGIGQISSEVPQNLSASRPQDRQFILSSKKLLLSDSGFYLCAWRAGAGPQHFGDGTRLSIL.

Remarks on this clone: Other nucleotide sequences in the sample specify the same CDR3. This rearrangement joins TRBV18 to TRBJ1-5, with 9 bases identical to TRBD1. V shed 6 bases, J shed 7 bases, and the junction held 7 bases outside the gene matches. Germline loops: CDR1 KGHSH, CDR2 LQKENI. The CDR3 sequence is 14 residues long. The CDR3 DNA follows: TGTGCCAGCTCCCCGACAGGGGGAGGGCAGCCCCAGCATTTT. The encoded protein is CASSPTGGGQPQHF.

The CDR3 sequence: CASSVLAGGPGEQYF. The CDR3 region has the DNA TGTGCCAGCAGCGTACTAGCGGGAGGGCCGGGGGAGCAGTACTTC. This sequence joins TRBV9 and TRBJ2-7; 12 positions match TRBD2. The V and J ends lost 1 base and 7 bases, in that order; junction bases with no gene match: 6. CDR1 is SGDLS and CDR2 is YYNGEE in the germline V gene. The CDR3 totals 15 residues.

The CDR3 loop is CASSPLARVGTDTQYF. The CDR3 nucleotides are TGTGCCAGCTCACCACTTGCCAGGGTTGGCACAGATACGCAGTATTTT. The chain combines TRBV18 with TRBJ2-3; weak D call: TRBD1 (5 bases). Germline lookup yields CDR1 KGHSH and CDR2 LQKENI. The V and J ends lost 1 base and 1 base respectively, with 12 bases between them. CDR3 length: 16 residues.

This clone was picked up one time. The rearrangement uses TRBV19 and TRBJ2-7; 12 bases align to TRBD2. The ends lost 5 bases at V and 6 bases at J; junction bases unmatched: 8. The CDR3 is made up of 15 amino acids. Germline assignment: CDR1 LNHDA and CDR2 SQIVND (reference sequence). CDR3 sequence reads: CASSPLAGGPGEQYF. The CDR3 DNA reads TGTGCCAGTAGTCCGCTAGCGGGAGGGCCTGGCGAGCAGTACTTC.

V and J are TRBV28 and TRBJ1-2, with D perhaps matching TRBD1 (6 bases). In germline, CDR1 is MDHEN, CDR2 SYDVKM. CDR3 size: 12 residues. V lost 6 bases, J lost 8 bases, and 13 bases lay in between. As DNA, the CDR3 is TGTGCCAGCAGAGGGGGGGCGGGCGGCTACACCTTC. As protein: CASRGGAGGYTF.

The chain uses TRBV5-6 and TRBJ1-4; D perhaps matches TRBD1 (5 bases). The germline V and J ends were trimmed by 2 bases and 0 bases, with 8 bases remaining between them. The CDR3 totals 15 residues. Germline values: CDR1 SGHDT, CDR2 YYEEEE. The CDR3 sequence is CASSFREATNEKLFF. CDR3 DNA: TGTGCCAGCAGCTTCAGGGAAGCAACTAATGAAAAACTGTTTTTT.

The V call is TRBV19, the J call TRBJ1-5, with D possibly being TRBD1 (5 bases). Germline V gene data show CDR1 as LNHDA and CDR2 as SQIVND (reference sequence). The CDR3 consists of 15 residues. V lost 1 base and J lost 0, with 7 bases in between. The CDR3, as DNA: TGTGCCAGTAGTATAGGACAGTATAGCAATCAGCCCCAGCATTTT. It codes for CASSIGQYSNQPQHF.

The table lists this clone with a few counts. The genes are TRBV19 and TRBJ1-5; 12 bases agree with TRBD1. Germline CDR1 LNHDA, CDR2 SQIVND (reference sequence). With V trimmed by 9 bases and J by 3 bases, 12 bases remained unmatched. The CDR3 loop spans 17 amino acids. The CDR3 region has the DNA TGTGCCAGCACCAAGGGGACAGGGGGCTTTTACAATCAGCCCCAGCATTTT. It translates to CASTKGTGGFYNQPQHF.

The chain is built from TRBV7-3 and TRBJ2-2, with a tentative D call TRBD1 (6 bases). Per the germline V gene, CDR1 is SGHTA and CDR2 is FQGTGA. This CDR3 has 15 amino acids. V dropped 0 bases and J dropped 3 bases, with 8 bases sitting between them. The CDR3 spells CASSLTRGYTGELFF. The CDR3 coding sequence is TGTGCCAGCAGCTTAACGAGGGGGTACACCGGGGAGCTGTTTTTT.

This chain uses TRBV5-6 with TRBJ2-7; a possible D gene is TRBD2 (6 bases). The CDR3 extends over 15 amino acids. The V gene's germline CDR1 is SGHDT and CDR2 YYEEEE. Trimming stripped 4 bases from V and 2 bases from J, with 16 bases between. This CDR3 reads CASSRTAGSTYEQYF. The CDR3 DNA is TGTGCCAGCAGCCGGACGGCGGGATCAACCTACGAGCAGTACTTC.

The chain's CDR3 is CASSRGQRNTEAFF. CDR3 nucleotide sequence: TGTGCCAGCAGTAGGGGACAACGGAACACTGAAGCTTTCTTT. The chain joins TRBV27 to TRBJ1-1; D perhaps matches TRBD1 (6 bases). Germline CDR1 MNHEY, CDR2 SMNVEV (reference sequence). The V and J ends lost 5 bases and 1 base respectively, with 11 bases between them. The CDR3 is made up of 14 amino acids.

V usage is TRBV5-4 and J usage is TRBJ2-5; 8 positions match TRBD2. V gave up 1 base and J gave up 4 bases; unmatched junction bases: 6. Germline V gene data show CDR1 as SGHNT and CDR2 as YYREEE (reference sequence). The CDR3 spans 15 residues. The CDR3 sequence: CASSLKSGSAETQYF. DNA of the CDR3: TGTGCCAGCAGCTTGAAGAGCGGGAGCGCAGAGACCCAGTACTTC.

The chain employs TRBV5-1 and TRBJ2-6; D may be TRBD1 (6 bases). Germline loops: CDR1 SGHRS, CDR2 YFSETQ. V was cut by 1 base and J by 2 bases, with 10 bases left in between. This CDR3 contains 16 residues. The CDR3, as DNA: TGCGCCAGCAGCTTGCCAACAGGGACTGGGGCCAACGTCCTGACTTTC. Its protein is CASSLPTGTGANVLTF.

In the case of this clone: A read error may account for a junction end that differs from germline. The chain links TRBV10-3 to TRBJ2-7; D unresolved. The V gene's germline CDR1 is ENHRY and CDR2 SYGVKD. CDR3 length: 12 amino acids. The chain's CDR3 is CAISELVSEQYF. CDR3 coding DNA: TGTGCCATCAGCGAGTTGGTTAGCGAGCAGTACTTC.

The chain combines TRBV5-8 with TRBJ2-2; maybe TRBD1 (6 bases). The germline V gene has CDR1 SGHTS and CDR2 YDEGEE. Trimming removed 5 bases at V and 6 bases at J, with 26 bases between. The CDR3 is 18 amino acids. The CDR3, as DNA: TGTGCCAGCAGGCCATCGGCGGAGACAGGATCTTGGGCCGGGGAGCTGTTTTTT. The encoded protein is CASRPSAETGSWAGELFF.

The rearrangement joins TRBV4-3 to TRBJ2-7; perhaps TRBD1 as D (6 bases). The germline V gene has CDR1 LGHNA and CDR2 YSLEER. CDR3 length: 17 residues. Trimming removed 0 bases from V and 3 bases from J, with 18 bases in between. CDR3 in DNA: TGCGCCAGCAGCCAAGATATTCAGGCAGGGGAGCTCTACGAGCAGTACTTC. It codes for CASSQDIQAGELYEQYF.

This clone appeared a single time. The chain couples TRBV6-2 or TRBV6-3 to TRBJ1-1; 7 bases map to TRBD1. The CDR3 spans 13 residues. CDR1 and CDR2 (germline): MNHEY, SVGEGT. Trimming took 4 bases from V and 5 from J; bases not matched to a gene: 4. The CDR3 nucleotides are TGTGCCAGCAGTTTGGGACAGTGGACTGAAGCTTTCTTT. It codes for CASSLGQWTEAFF.